The sequence of this T cell receptor (beta chain) was determined in a study of cytomegalovirus exposure and HLA in healthy donors. The CDR3 totals 13 residues. Germline CDR1 is SNHLY and CDR2 is FYNNEI. V trimming: 6 bases; J trimming: 7 bases; junction bases outside the gene matches: 5. PCR used 60 Vbeta primers and 13 Jbeta primers. Assay used: immunoSEQ multiplex PCR; TCRdb lists only in-frame clones, some missing. Its table lists approximately 110,000 clones. Sequences were obtained from PBMCs. The J gene is TRBJ2-7, the V gene TRBV2, with TRBD2 identical over 11 bases. The TCR originated in a young man in good health and CMV-seronegative. CDR3 DNA: TGTGCCAGCAGACTAGCGGGAGTAGGAGAGCAGTACTTC. This codes for CASRLAGVGEQYF.